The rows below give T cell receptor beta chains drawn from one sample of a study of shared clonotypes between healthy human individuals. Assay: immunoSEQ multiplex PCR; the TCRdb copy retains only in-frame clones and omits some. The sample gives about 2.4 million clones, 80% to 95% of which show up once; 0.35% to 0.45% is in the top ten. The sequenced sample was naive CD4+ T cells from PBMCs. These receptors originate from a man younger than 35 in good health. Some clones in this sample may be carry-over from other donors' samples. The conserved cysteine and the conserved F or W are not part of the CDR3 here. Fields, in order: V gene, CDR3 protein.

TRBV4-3,ASSPTPWTGNTIY
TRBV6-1,ASSGEGPTSVAYNEQF
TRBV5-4,ASSPGETEQY
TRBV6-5,ASSTSGSEQY
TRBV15,ATSRGQGEKQY
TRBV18,ASSLMGQGGGTEAF
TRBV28,ASSPGYGYT
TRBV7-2,ASSLRTGSPPYEQY
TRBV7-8,ASSLSVAYGYT
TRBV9,ASSAGSGANVLT
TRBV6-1,ASSAGGRGTYNEQF
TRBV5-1,ASSLDPGGAEETQY
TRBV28,ASGYGTAFGPQH
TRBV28,ASSGGGLAGAYKQY
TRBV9,ASSVSPQGGVTEAF
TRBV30,AWSVINNEQF
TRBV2,ASSRDRGDNSPLH
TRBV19,ASSNRKESYEQY
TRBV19,ASSPDRLSSGNTIY
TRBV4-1,ASSERGGLFNSPLH
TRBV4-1,ASSQGAARNTIY
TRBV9,ASSVEAGERADTQY
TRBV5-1,ASSLRVTGELF
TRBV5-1,ASSPGTSHLYEQF
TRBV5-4,ASSLRRGMNTEAF
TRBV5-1,ASSMTSGSGETQY
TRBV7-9,ASSSRDFYNEQF
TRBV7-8,ASSLGGSSVWAGELF
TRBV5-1,ASSRTFLTRATSYEQY
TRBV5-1,ASSFTGDNQPQH
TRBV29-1,SVQRTSGSNEQF
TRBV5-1,ASSLLSAGNYGYT
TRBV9,ASSVGTSAAYNEQF
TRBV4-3,ASSRGVGSGRTDTQY
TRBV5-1,ASSLEAIGGNTEAF
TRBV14,ASTRGVSSGSEETQY
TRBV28,ASSGGGRAEAF
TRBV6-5,ASSYSGPGTDTQY
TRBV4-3,ASSQEPSGGAGSYEQY
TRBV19,ATLGRRGPGELF
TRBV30,AWGKGTVNTEAF
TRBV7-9,ASSSMRQYTDTQY
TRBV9,ASSETGSGQPQH
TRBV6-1,ASSEVGVGVYEQY
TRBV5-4,ASSSTTIGGYT